This TCR beta chain was retrieved from a study of OX40 agonist ivuxolimab in advanced cancers. In the study overall: Clinicians treated patients with ivuxolimab, an agonistic anti-OX40 (CD134) antibody. Earlier anti-PD-1, anti-PD-L1 or anti-CTLA-4 therapy was permitted; roughly 40% had received some. All patients had ivuxolimab intravenously every 2 weeks at 0.01 to 10 mg/kg. Broader study findings: On average, CD8+ T cells had more expanded clones than CD4+.

Some clones are missing from TCRdb's copy, which holds only in-frame ones; the method was immunoSEQ multiplex PCR. The table includes around 41,000 clones, around 89% detected once. Details on this clone: Its antigen is unidentified.

This clonotype was obtained from an adult with an advanced solid tumor such as melanoma, head and neck, liver or kidney cancer. The source material was CD4+ or CD8+ T cells sorted from blood, sampled in a trial of the OX40 agonist ivuxolimab.

The CDR3 nucleotides read TGTGCCAGCAGCGGCCCCGGGACGGACAATCAGCCCCAGCATTTT. This codes for CASSGPGTDNQPQHF. The chain links TRBV5-6 to TRBJ1-5; TRBD1 might be the D (5 bases). This CDR3 has 15 amino acids. Germline assignment: CDR1 SGHDT and CDR2 YYEEEE. The germline V and J ends were trimmed by 4 bases and 3 bases, with 14 bases remaining between them. The full variable domain, with the rest looked up from reference TRBV5-6 and TRBJ1-5, is DAGVTQSPTHLIKTRGQQVTLRCSPKSGHDTVSWYQQALGQGPQFIFQYYEEEERQRGNFPDRFSGHQFPNYSSELNVNALLLGDSALYLCASSGPGTDNQPQHFGDGTRLSIL.